These 27 T cell receptor beta chains were sequenced from one sample in a study of blood T cell repertoires in COVID-19. Only in-frame clones appear in the TCRdb table, and some are missing; sequencing was by immunoSEQ multiplex PCR. The sample includes 100,000 or so clones, roughly 88% of them seen just once. The sequenced material came from peripheral blood. These receptor sequences come from a man aged 60 to 69 with acute or convalescent COVID-19.

The CDR3 region has the DNA TGTGCCAGCAGCGGACAGGTTGCCCAGCCCCAGCATTTT. Residues: CASSGQVAQPQHF. The chain joins TRBV6-2 or TRBV6-3 to TRBJ1-5; 7 nucleotides line up with TRBD1. Germline lookup yields CDR1 MNHEY and CDR2 SVGEGT. This CDR3 spans 13 amino acids. The V and J ends lost 6 bases and 7 bases, in that order; junction bases with no gene match: 6.

The chain recombines TRBV27 with TRBJ1-4; D may be TRBD1 (5 bases). The CDR3 is 13 residues long. V was pared by 4 bases and J by 7 bases, with 10 bases between. The germline CDR1 and CDR2 sequences are MNHEY and SMNVEV (reference sequence). In DNA, the CDR3 is TGTGCCAGCAGTTACAGGTGGGGTGAAAAACTGTTTTTT. It codes for CASSYRWGEKLFF.

The gene calls are TRBV6-1 and TRBJ2-1; 9 bases fit TRBD2. The V and J ends lost 3 bases and 7 bases, in that order; junction bases with no gene match: 4. Germline loops: CDR1 MNHNS, CDR2 SASEGT. The length of the CDR3 is 14 residues. The CDR3 DNA reads TGTGCCAGCAGTGACCTAGCGGGGTTTAATGAGCAGTTCTTC. Translating gives CASSDLAGFNEQFF.

The chain couples TRBV5-1 to TRBJ2-7; 7 bases are shared with TRBD1. Germline V lookup: CDR1 SGHRS, CDR2 YFSETQ. The ends lost 1 base at V and 1 base at J; junction bases unmatched: 2. The CDR3 extends over 14 amino acids. CDR3 coding DNA: TGCGCCAGCAGCTTGACAGGGGATTCCTACGAGCAGTACTTC. It translates to CASSLTGDSYEQYF.

This rearrangement joins TRBV5-1 to TRBJ1-6; 7 nucleotides line up with TRBD1. Trimming cost V 4 bases and J 4 bases; bases outside gene matches: 8. In germline, CDR1 is SGHRS, CDR2 YFSETQ. The CDR3 consists of 16 residues. The CDR3 loop is CASSRTGQPYNSPLHF. For the CDR3, the DNA is TGCGCCAGCAGCCGGACAGGTCAGCCTTATAATTCACCCCTCCACTTT. Full variable domain (missing parts from reference TRBV5-1 and TRBJ1-6): KAGVTQTPRYLIKTRGQQVTLSCSPISGHRSVSWYQQTPGQGLQFLFEYFSETQRNKGNFPGRFSGRQFSNSRSEMNVSTLELGDSALYLCASSRTGQPYNSPLHFGNGTRLTVT.

The chain uses TRBV11-2 and TRBJ2-3; 13 positions agree with TRBD2. Trimming cost V 7 bases and J 3 bases; bases outside gene matches: 7. Germline lookup yields CDR1 SGHAT and CDR2 FQNNGV. The CDR3 spans 16 residues. CDR3 in DNA: TGTGCCAGCAACAAAGGACTAGCGGGAGTTACAGATACGCAGTATTTT. This translates into CASNKGLAGVTDTQYF. The whole variable domain, filled in from reference TRBV11-2 and TRBJ2-3, reads EAGVAQSPRYKIIEKRQSVAFWCNPISGHATLYWYQQILGQGPKLLIQFQNNGVVDDSQLPKDRFSAERLKGVDSTLKIQPAKLEDSAVYLCASNKGLAGVTDTQYFGPGTRLTVL.

The gene calls are TRBV4-2 and TRBJ1-2, with TRBD1 identical over 8 bases. Germline CDR1 LGHNA, CDR2 YNFKEQ. J was trimmed by 1 base and V by 4 bases; bases with no gene match: 2. The CDR3 contains 14 residues. The CDR3 nucleotides read TGTGCCAGCAGCCGGACAGGGATTAACTATGGCTACACCTTC. It yields the protein CASSRTGINYGYTF.

The genes are TRBV5-4 and TRBJ2-1, with 15 bases matching TRBD2. The V segment lost 0 bases and the J segment 4 bases; nucleotides outside the gene matches: 8. Germline V gives CDR1 SGHNT, CDR2 YYREEE (reference sequence). This CDR3 comprises 19 residues. Here the CDR3 DNA reads TGTGCCAGCAGCTTGGTGGGACTAGCGGGAGGTTTTAGGTACAATGAGCAGTTCTTC. This translates into CASSLVGLAGGFRYNEQFF.

This clone appeared once. The chain links TRBV11-2 to TRBJ1-2, with D possibly being TRBD1 (5 bases). The V end was cut by 0 bases, the J end by 2 bases, with 10 bases between. Germline CDR1 is SGHAT and CDR2 is FQNNGV. This CDR3 has 15 amino acids. CDR3 region: CASSLEIAGNYGYTF. CDR3 in DNA: TGTGCCAGCAGCTTAGAGATTGCAGGGAACTATGGCTACACCTTC.

This chain's CDR3 is CASSRTALGYTF. The CDR3 DNA reads TGTGCCAGCAGTCGGACTGCCCTTGGCTACACCTTC. The chain couples TRBV12-3 or TRBV12-4 to TRBJ1-2; D is unresolved. Trimming shortened V by 5 bases and J by 7 bases, and 11 bases separated the two germline ends. The CDR3 sequence is 12 residues long.

This clone was seen just once. The chain couples TRBV6-1 to TRBJ1-5, with 7 bases lining up with TRBD1. This CDR3 is built from 16 residues. V lost 6 bases and J lost 3; bases outside the gene matches: 11. Per the germline V gene, CDR1 is MNHNS and CDR2 is SASEGT. The CDR3 DNA is TGTGCCAGCAGAGAACTTCCGACAGGGAACAATCAGCCCCAGCATTTT. It yields the protein CASRELPTGNNQPQHF.

The V gene is TRBV30, the J gene TRBJ2-3, with 9 bases identical to TRBD2. V trimming: 1 base; J trimming: 2 bases; junction bases outside the gene matches: 19. The germline V gene has CDR1 GTSNPN and CDR2 SVGIG (reference sequence). The CDR3 extends over 20 amino acids. The CDR3 loop is CAWSAGAGGTMASPTDTQYF. Written as DNA, the CDR3 is TGTGCCTGGAGTGCTGGAGCGGGGGGTACTATGGCTTCACCCACAGATACGCAGTATTTT.

The CDR3 reads CASSLVISYEQYF. The CDR3 DNA follows: TGTGCCAGCAGCTTAGTTATCTCCTACGAGCAGTACTTC. J is TRBJ2-7 and V is TRBV7-8; D is undetermined. CDR3 length: 13 amino acids. Trimming pared 1 base from V and 0 bases from J, leaving 4 bases between. Germline V gives CDR1 SGHVS, CDR2 FQNEAQ.

V usage is TRBV11-3 and J usage is TRBJ1-1; D gene uncertain. Germline CDR1 is SGHNT and CDR2 is YENEEA. The CDR3 totals 12 residues. Trimming shortened V by 0 bases and J by 8 bases, and 7 bases separated the two germline ends. The CDR3 here is CASSLDRGEAFF. As DNA, the CDR3 is TGTGCCAGCAGCTTAGATCGCGGGGAAGCTTTCTTT.

J is TRBJ2-7 and V is TRBV30; 7 nucleotides match TRBD1. Germline V lookup: CDR1 GTSNPN, CDR2 SVGIG (reference sequence). V was clipped by 3 bases and J by 4 bases; unmatched bases: 18. This CDR3 region has 17 residues. CDR3: CAWSPGHAQGVVYEQYF. As DNA, the CDR3 is TGTGCCTGGAGCCCCGGACATGCGCAGGGGGTAGTGTACGAGCAGTACTTC.

The chain is built from TRBV10-3 and TRBJ2-3; 8 bases align to TRBD2. The CDR3 is 19 amino acids. V lost 2 bases and J lost 6; bases outside the gene matches: 19. Germline assignment: CDR1 ENHRY and CDR2 SYGVKD. CDR3 nucleotides: TGTGCCATCAGTGAGCCTGAAAAGGTTGGACTAGCAGCAGCGGATACGCAGTATTTT. Protein: CAISEPEKVGLAAADTQYF.

This chain joins TRBV5-1 and TRBJ1-2, with 7 bases that match TRBD1. Germline values: CDR1 SGHRS, CDR2 YFSETQ. V was clipped by 1 base and J by 2 bases; unmatched bases: 8. The CDR3 runs to 16 residues. CDR3: CASSLRTGARNYGYTF. In DNA, the CDR3 is TGCGCCAGCAGCTTGCGAACAGGGGCCCGGAACTATGGCTACACCTTC.

In its sample, this clone was seen a few times. The chain combines TRBV7-3 with TRBJ1-1; a weak D match, TRBD1 (5 bases). The CDR3 extends over 14 amino acids. Germline V lookup: CDR1 SGHTA, CDR2 FQGTGA. The V end was cut by 2 bases, the J end by 1 base, with 8 bases between. Here the CDR3 DNA reads TGTGCCAGCAGCTTACGGGGGGAGAACACTGAAGCTTTCTTT. Its protein product is CASSLRGENTEAFF.

This rearrangement joins TRBV6-5 to TRBJ1-5; 8 bases match TRBD1. Germline lookup yields CDR1 MNHEY and CDR2 SVGAGI. The CDR3 sequence is 15 residues long. The V segment lost 6 bases and the J segment 3 bases; nucleotides outside the gene matches: 7. CDR3 loop: CASRSTGGFNQPQHF. The CDR3 nucleotides read TGTGCCAGCAGGTCCACAGGGGGTTTCAATCAGCCCCAGCATTTT.

This clone is a singleton in its sample. This chain connects TRBV6-6 to TRBJ2-7, with 13 bases that match TRBD2. The CDR3 runs to 15 residues. CDR1 is MNHNY and CDR2 is SVGAGI in the germline V gene (reference sequence). V shed 5 bases and J 7 bases; nucleotides not matched to a gene: 8. The CDR3 DNA sequence: TGTGCCAGCAGTAATCGGGGACTAGCGGGAAGTGAGCAGTACTTC. It codes for CASSNRGLAGSEQYF.

The chain joins TRBV5-1 to TRBJ1-1; D is possibly TRBD1 (5 bases). The CDR3 has 15 amino acids. Germline V gene sequence: CDR1 SGHRS, CDR2 YFSETQ. V was pared by 0 bases and J by 1 base, with 10 bases between. For the CDR3, the DNA is TGCGCCAGCAGCTTGGCAGGGCCGGGGAACACTGAAGCTTTCTTT. It encodes CASSLAGPGNTEAFF. Variable domain in full (rest from reference TRBV5-1 and TRBJ1-1): KAGVTQTPRYLIKTRGQQVTLSCSPISGHRSVSWYQQTPGQGLQFLFEYFSETQRNKGNFPGRFSGRQFSNSRSEMNVSTLELGDSALYLCASSLAGPGNTEAFFGQGTRLTVV.

This clone was observed once. This chain uses TRBV10-3 with TRBJ2-4, with TRBD2 identical over 10 bases. V was pared by 6 bases and J by 8 bases, with 7 bases of the junction left unmatched. CDR1 and CDR2 (germline): ENHRY, SYGVKD. This CDR3 has 14 amino acids. CDR3 region: CAISAAGGRDIQYF. The DNA of the CDR3 is TGTGCCATCAGCGCAGCGGGAGGGCGAGACATTCAGTACTTC.

This rearrangement joins TRBV30 to TRBJ2-6; tentatively, D is TRBD1 (5 bases). V was shortened by 5 bases and J by 1 base, with 15 bases between the two germline ends. Germline CDR1 is GTSNPN and CDR2 is SVGIG (reference sequence). The CDR3 covers 16 residues. The CDR3 nucleotides are TGTGCCTGGGGGGCAGTTACAGGATCTGGGGCCAACGTCCTGACTTTC. Protein product: CAWGAVTGSGANVLTF.

V gene TRBV5-1 combines with J gene TRBJ2-1, with TRBD2 matching over 7 bases. The CDR3 runs 16 residues. The trim removed 7 bases at V and 1 base at J, leaving 11 bases unmatched. The germline CDR1 and CDR2 sequences are SGHRS and YFSETQ. The CDR3 DNA is TGCGCCAGCGGCCCAAGACTAGCCTCGTCCTACAATGAGCAGTTCTTC. Amino acids: CASGPRLASSYNEQFF.

This chain uses TRBV5-1 with TRBJ2-7; D might be TRBD1 (5 bases). CDR3 length: 14 amino acids. From germline, CDR1 is SGHRS and CDR2 YFSETQ. Trimming stripped 0 bases from V and 1 base from J, with 8 bases between. The CDR3 protein is CASSLAGWSYEQYF. For the CDR3, the DNA is TGCGCCAGCAGCTTGGCAGGGTGGTCCTACGAGCAGTACTTC.

The chain carries TRBV19 and TRBJ1-1, with TRBD1 matching over 10 bases. The V and J ends lost 1 base and 0 bases, in that order; junction bases with no gene match: 2. The germline V gene encodes CDR1 LNHDA and CDR2 SQIVND (reference sequence). The length of the CDR3 is 16 residues. The CDR3 loop reads CASSIGDRGLNTEAFF. DNA of the CDR3: TGTGCCAGTAGTATAGGGGACAGGGGCCTGAACACTGAAGCTTTCTTT.

The DNA for the CDR3 is TGTGCCAGTAGTACGCAGGGAGAGACCCAGTACTTC. This codes for CASSTQGETQYF. The V and J genes are TRBV19 and TRBJ2-5; the D gene is possibly TRBD1 (5 bases). Germline loops: CDR1 LNHDA, CDR2 SQIVND (reference sequence). The CDR3 totals 12 residues. The V end was cut by 4 bases, the J end by 4 bases, with 7 bases between. The full variable domain, with the rest looked up from reference TRBV19 and TRBJ2-5, is DGGITQSPKYLFRKEGQNVTLSCEQNLNHDAMYWYRQDPGQGLRLIYYSQIVNDFQKGDIAEGYSVSREKKESFPLTVTSAQKNPTAFYLCASSTQGETQYFGPGTRLLVL.